This passage covers 17 T cell receptor beta chains from one sample sequenced in a study of blood T cell repertoires in COVID-19. Assay used: immunoSEQ multiplex PCR; TCRdb lists only in-frame clones, some missing. This table holds some 400,000 clones, 80% to 90% found once. The sequencing sample was made of PBMCs or T cells enriched from blood (not recorded which). These receptors came from a man aged 30 to 39 who had recovered from COVID-19.

This clone was observed a few times. The CDR3 DNA reads TGTGCCAGCAGCTTAGTTCTCGACAGGGGCGAAAAACTGTTTTTT. It specifies CASSLVLDRGEKLFF. The V call is TRBV7-9, the J call TRBJ1-4; 8 nucleotides line up with TRBD1. CDR3 length: 15 residues. V shed 1 base, J shed 8 bases, and the junction held 6 bases outside the gene matches. The germline CDR1 and CDR2 sequences are SEHNR and FQNEAQ (reference sequence).

The chain has TRBV11-2 and TRBJ1-6, with TRBD1 matching over 8 bases. The J segment lost 11 bases and the V segment lost 6 bases, leaving 3 bases of the junction unmatched. Germline V gives CDR1 SGHAT, CDR2 FQNNGV. This CDR3 contains 12 residues. The DNA of the CDR3 is TGTGCCAGCAGTCGACAGGGGACACCCCTCCACTTT. Encoded protein: CASSRQGTPLHF.

This clone was counted only a few times. The sample contains more than one DNA sequence encoding this CDR3. J is TRBJ1-2 and V is TRBV28; D gene ambiguous. Germline V gives CDR1 MDHEN, CDR2 SYDVKM. Trimming removed 7 bases at V and 0 bases at J, with 3 bases between. The CDR3 length is 11 residues. The CDR3 sequence: CASTSNYGYTF. In DNA, the CDR3 is TGTGCCAGCACTTCTAACTATGGCTACACCTTC.

V is TRBV5-1 and J is TRBJ1-2; D possibly corresponds to TRBD1 (6 bases). V was trimmed by 4 bases and J by 4 bases, leaving 8 bases between them. Looked up from germline, CDR1 is SGHRS and CDR2 is YFSETQ. This CDR3 has 12 amino acids. CDR3 protein: CASSTQGYGYTF. CDR3 coding DNA: TGCGCCAGCAGCACACAGGGCTATGGCTACACCTTC. The full variable domain, rest sourced from reference TRBV5-1 and TRBJ1-2, is KAGVTQTPRYLIKTRGQQVTLSCSPISGHRSVSWYQQTPGQGLQFLFEYFSETQRNKGNFPGRFSGRQFSNSRSEMNVSTLELGDSALYLCASSTQGYGYTFGSGTRLTVV.

J is TRBJ2-3 and V is TRBV2; the match to TRBD2 covers 13 bases. The trim removed 5 bases at V and 4 bases at J, leaving 3 bases unmatched. Germline loops: CDR1 SNHLY, CDR2 FYNNEI. This CDR3 is 15 amino acids long. The CDR3 DNA is TGTGCCAGCAGTCGGACTAGCGGGAGCCCAGATACGCAGTATTTT. Protein: CASSRTSGSPDTQYF.

V and J are TRBV7-9 and TRBJ1-5, with D maybe TRBD1 (5 bases). CDR1 SEHNR and CDR2 FQNEAQ come from the germline V gene (reference sequence). The CDR3 is made up of 14 amino acids. The V gene lost 3 bases and the J gene lost 0 bases, with 6 bases spanning the gap. The DNA of the CDR3 is TGTGCCAGCAGCTTTACAGGTAGCAATCAGCCCCAGCATTTT. The encoded protein is CASSFTGSNQPQHF. Using reference TRBV7-9 and TRBJ1-5 for the parts outside the CDR3, the full variable domain is DTGVSQNPRHKITKRGQNVTFRCDPISEHNRLYWYRQTLGQGPEFLTYFQNEAQLEKSRLLSDRFSAERPKGSFSTLEIQRTEQGDSAMYLCASSFTGSNQPQHFGDGTRLSIL.

This clone was recorded only once. The genes are TRBV4-1 and TRBJ1-1, with D possibly matching TRBD1 (5 bases). V was pared by 4 bases and J by 1 base, with 10 bases between. Germline CDR1 and CDR2: MGHRA and YSYEKL. The CDR3 consists of 14 residues. For the CDR3, the DNA is TGCGCCAGCAGCCCAGGACATCAGAACACTGAAGCTTTCTTT. The encoded protein is CASSPGHQNTEAFF.

This clone appeared a few times. The chain combines TRBV29-1 with TRBJ1-2; 7 bases map to TRBD1. Germline V gene sequence: CDR1 SQVTM, CDR2 ANQGSEA. V lost 7 bases, J lost 3 bases, and 8 bases stayed unmatched. CDR3 size: 13 residues. In DNA, the CDR3 is TGCAGCGGATCGACAGGGACGGACTATGGCTACACCTTC. This sequence encodes CSGSTGTDYGYTF. Variable domain in full (rest from reference TRBV29-1 and TRBJ1-2): SAVISQKPSRDICQRGTSLTIQCQVDSQVTMMFWYRQQPGQSLTLIATANQGSEATYESGFVIDKFPISRPNLTFSTLTVSNMSPEDSSIYLCSGSTGTDYGYTFGSGTRLTVV.

This chain uses TRBV27 with TRBJ2-2; D gene unclear. CDR3 size: 14 residues. Germline V gene lookup returns CDR1 MNHEY and CDR2 SMNVEV (reference sequence). V was shortened by 4 bases and J by 4 bases, with 10 bases between the two germline ends. CDR3 protein: CASSSSSSTGELFF. The CDR3 DNA reads as TGTGCCAGCAGTTCGAGTAGCAGCACCGGGGAGCTGTTTTTT.

This clone was picked up one time. DNA for the CDR3: TGTGCCAGCAGACACGATCGCTGGGGCGGGACCCAGTACTTC. Its translation: CASRHDRWGGTQYF. This chain connects TRBV16 to TRBJ2-5, with D perhaps matching TRBD1 (5 bases). Germline V CDR1 and CDR2: KGHSY, FQNENV. The CDR3 extends over 14 amino acids. Between the trimmed V and J ends, which lost 6 bases and 7 bases, there was a span of 18 bases.

The chain uses TRBV5-1 and TRBJ1-4; no clear D gene. Germline-derived CDR1 and CDR2 are SGHRS and YFSETQ. This CDR3 spans 13 amino acids. Between the trimmed V and J ends, which lost 2 bases and 5 bases, there was a span of 7 bases. CDR3 residues: CASSLDGNEKLFF. The CDR3 DNA follows: TGCGCCAGCAGCTTAGACGGGAATGAAAAACTGTTTTTT.

This chain joins TRBV25-1 and TRBJ1-5; 8 nucleotides agree with TRBD1. The CDR3 length is 14 residues. With V trimmed by 4 bases and J by 6 bases, 5 bases remained unmatched. CDR1 and CDR2 from the germline V gene are MGHDK and SYGVNS. CDR3 loop: CASSGTGFFQPQHF. DNA for the CDR3: TGTGCCAGCAGTGGGACAGGGTTTTTTCAGCCCCAGCATTTT.

This sequence joins TRBV24-1 and TRBJ2-4, with D uncertain. This CDR3 has 13 residues. The germline gives CDR1 KGHDR, CDR2 SFDVKD. Trimming took off 4 bases at V and 0 bases at J, with 3 bases between the two ends. CDR3 nucleotides: TGTGCCACCAGTGACGGAGCCAAAAACATTCAGTACTTC. This translates into CATSDGAKNIQYF.

The CDR3 loop reads CASRRGGGRTEAFF. In DNA, the CDR3 is TGCGCCAGCAGGAGGGGAGGGGGTCGAACTGAAGCTTTCTTT. The chain combines TRBV10-2 with TRBJ1-1; D perhaps matches TRBD1 (6 bases). Germline V gives CDR1 WSHSY, CDR2 SAAADI. There are 14 residues in the CDR3. The V end lost 6 bases, the J end lost 5 bases, and 16 bases lay between the germline ends.

The count of this clone is one. The V gene is TRBV10-3, the J gene TRBJ1-2, with D maybe TRBD1 (6 bases). The germline gives CDR1 ENHRY, CDR2 SYGVKD. The CDR3 runs 15 residues. V lost 4 bases and J lost 5, with 17 bases in between. CDR3: CAISARGAESYGYTF. The CDR3 DNA reads as TGTGCCATCAGTGCCCGGGGGGCCGAAAGTTATGGCTACACCTTC.

This chain joins TRBV5-1 and TRBJ1-5; 7 bases align to TRBD1. This CDR3 contains 15 residues. Trimming took 5 bases from V and 0 from J; bases not matched to a gene: 5. CDR1 is SGHRS, CDR2 YFSETQ, per germline. Written as DNA, the CDR3 is TGCGCCAGCAGAAGGACAGGTGATAGCAATCAGCCCCAGCATTTT. Encoded protein: CASRRTGDSNQPQHF.

The chain links TRBV28 to TRBJ2-7; weak D call: TRBD2 (5 bases). The germline CDR1 and CDR2 sequences are MDHEN and SYDVKM. The CDR3 totals 14 residues. The germline V and J ends were trimmed by 5 bases and 2 bases, with 13 bases remaining between them. The CDR3 nucleotides read TGTGCCAGCAGTACTCCCTCGAGGGCCTACGAGCAGTACTTC. It encodes CASSTPSRAYEQYF.